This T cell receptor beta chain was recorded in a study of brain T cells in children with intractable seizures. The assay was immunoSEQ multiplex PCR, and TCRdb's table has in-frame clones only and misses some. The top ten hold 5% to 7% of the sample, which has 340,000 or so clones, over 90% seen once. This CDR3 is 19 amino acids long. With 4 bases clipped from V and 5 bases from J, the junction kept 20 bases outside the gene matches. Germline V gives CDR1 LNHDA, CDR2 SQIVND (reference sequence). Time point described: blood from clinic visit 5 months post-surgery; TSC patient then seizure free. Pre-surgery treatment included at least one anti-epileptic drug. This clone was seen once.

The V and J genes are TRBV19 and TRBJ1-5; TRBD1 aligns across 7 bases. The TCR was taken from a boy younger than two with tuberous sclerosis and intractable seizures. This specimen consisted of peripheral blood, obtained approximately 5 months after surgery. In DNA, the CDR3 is TGTGCCAGTAGTAACTACATTATTTTCCGGGACAGACACGATCAGCCCCAGCATTTT. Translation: CASSNYIIFRDRHDQPQHF.